This T cell receptor (beta chain) was recorded in a study of blood T cells in healthy people across ages. With a J-beta primer mix and a sample-barcoded 5' primer, a second PCR ran 7 to 11 cycles. Any given sample supplied a minimum of 2.5 million CDR3-containing paired-end reads. A single record per CDR3 protein comes from TCRdb applying MiXCR to the 5' RACE reads. The sample carries roughly 1.7 million distinct CDR3 sequences, roughly 32% recorded once. Study conclusions and caveats: A strong correlation between TCR beta diversity and naive T cell percentage was seen. Per-million-T-cell TCR beta diversity fell roughly linearly with age. It was the long-lived donors that had more naive CD4+ cells and higher diversity than aged donors.

This CDR3 region has 17 residues. The junction had 12 bases not matched to a gene; V was cut back by 5 bases and J by 4 bases. Germline-derived CDR1 and CDR2 are SGHTA and FQGNSA. This clonotype was found a few times. Its antigen remains unknown. Sequenced input: blood. This chain uses TRBV7-2 with TRBJ2-1; 9 positions match TRBD1. The clonotype comes from a woman aged 30 to 39 in good health. The CDR3 DNA reads as TGTGCCAGCAGCCCCAACTCCGGGACAGGGTTTTACAATGAGCAGTTCTTC. This encodes CASSPNSGTGFYNEQFF.